One sample yielded the 30 T cell receptor beta chains listed below, sequenced in a study of blood T cell repertoires in COVID-19. Profiled with immunoSEQ multiplex PCR; TCRdb holds only in-frame clones, not every one. The sample consists of 30,000 to 35,000 clones, under 90% of them appearing once. Sequencing was carried out using peripheral blood. The receptors stem from a man in his fifties or sixties with acute or convalescent COVID-19.

The chain links TRBV5-1 to TRBJ1-1, with D perhaps TRBD1 (6 bases). The CDR3 has 14 residues. Germline V lookup: CDR1 SGHRS, CDR2 YFSETQ. Trimming left V 0 bases short and J 6 bases short, with 12 bases between. In nucleotides, the CDR3 is TGCGCCAGCAGCTTGGCGCAGGGGCCCGCTGAAGCTTTCTTT. This translates into CASSLAQGPAEAFF.

This sequence joins TRBV5-6 and TRBJ2-7, with 10 bases matching TRBD2. The CDR3 is 15 residues long. The V segment lost 4 bases and the J segment 2 bases; nucleotides outside the gene matches: 6. Germline CDR1 SGHDT, CDR2 YYEEEE. The CDR3 DNA follows: TGTGCCAGCAGCCGGCGGGGACTAGCGACCTACGAGCAGTACTTC. Translating gives CASSRRGLATYEQYF.

The rearrangement links TRBV24-1 to TRBJ2-3, with 9 bases that match TRBD2. Germline CDR1 reads KGHDR; CDR2 reads SFDVKD. After removal of 4 bases from V and 10 bases from J, the junction contained 14 bases not matched to a gene. This CDR3 comprises 16 residues. CDR3: CATSDTRQASGEAQYF. The CDR3 nucleotides are TGTGCCACCAGTGACACCCGGCAGGCTAGCGGGGAGGCGCAGTATTTT.

This clone is a singleton in its sample. This chain joins TRBV2 and TRBJ1-5, with D perhaps matching TRBD1 (5 bases). The CDR3 sequence is 15 residues long. Germline V gene sequence: CDR1 SNHLY, CDR2 FYNNEI. Deletions cut 6 bases from V and 7 bases from J, with 19 bases between. The CDR3 reads CASRTQAGRNQPQHF. CDR3 nucleotide sequence: TGTGCCAGCAGAACCCAGGCAGGGAGGAACCAGCCCCAGCATTTT.

The chain recombines TRBV7-6 with TRBJ2-6, with 7 positions matching TRBD1. This CDR3 spans 20 amino acids. Germline V gene sequence: CDR1 SGHVS, CDR2 FNYEAQ. V shed 1 base and J 0 bases; nucleotides not matched to a gene: 12. CDR3 DNA sequence: TGTGCCAGCAGCTTAGGGGACAGCAGCAACGCGATCTCTGGGGCCAACGTCCTGACTTTC. Protein: CASSLGDSSNAISGANVLTF. Variable domain in full (rest from reference TRBV7-6 and TRBJ2-6): GAGVSQSPRYKVTKRGQDVALRCDPISGHVSLYWYRQALGQGPEFLTYFNYEAQQDKSGLPNDRFSAERPEGSISTLTIQRTEQRDSAMYRCASSLGDSSNAISGANVLTFGAGSRLTVL.

The chain has TRBV9 and TRBJ2-1; weak D call: TRBD2 (5 bases). The CDR3 consists of 15 residues. Trimming removed 3 bases at V and 7 bases at J, with 17 bases between. Germline assignment: CDR1 SGDLS and CDR2 YYNGEE. The CDR3 bases are TGTGCCAGCAGCGGAGGGTGGGGTCCCATTAATGAGCAGTTCTTC. Translating it yields CASSGGWGPINEQFF.

The genes are TRBV5-1 and TRBJ1-2; maybe TRBD1 (6 bases). The CDR3 is made up of 12 amino acids. Deletions cut 4 bases from V and 4 bases from J, with 8 bases between. Germline V lookup: CDR1 SGHRS, CDR2 YFSETQ. CDR3 residues: CASSLDSYGYTF. The CDR3 DNA reads as TGCGCCAGCAGCCTGGACAGCTATGGCTACACCTTC.

This chain links TRBV3-1 (or the pseudogene TRBV3-2) with TRBJ2-7; 11 bases line up with TRBD1. CDR1 and CDR2 (germline): LGHDT, YNNKEL (reference sequence). The V gene end was trimmed by 0 bases and the J gene end by 9 bases; junction bases not matched to a gene: 1. This CDR3 contains 13 residues. The CDR3 coding sequence is TGTGCCAGCAGCCAAGAAGGGACAGGGGGGCAGTACTTC. Translated: CASSQEGTGGQYF.

The chain couples TRBV10-2 to TRBJ2-3; 7 nucleotides align to TRBD1. The germline V gene has CDR1 WSHSY and CDR2 SAAADI. The CDR3 is made up of 13 amino acids. V lost 3 bases and J lost 6; bases outside the gene matches: 3. The CDR3 protein is CASSDDRVDTQYF. The CDR3 nucleotides read TGCGCCAGCAGTGACGACAGGGTGGATACGCAGTATTTT.

This clone was observed once. V and J are TRBV3-1 (or the pseudogene TRBV3-2) and TRBJ2-5; a possible D gene is TRBD1 (6 bases). V lost 4 bases and J 5 bases, leaving 23 bases between the germline ends. Looked up from germline, CDR1 is LGHDT and CDR2 is YNNKEL (reference sequence). The CDR3 extends over 17 amino acids. The CDR3 loop reads CASSRPGQGLKVETQYF. The CDR3 DNA is TGTGCCAGCAGCCGCCCCGGGCAGGGGCTTAAGGTGGAGACCCAGTACTTC.

The chain links TRBV5-5 to TRBJ2-7; 9 bases match TRBD1. This CDR3 region has 14 residues. The V and J ends lost 4 bases and 7 bases, in that order; junction bases with no gene match: 9. Germline lookup yields CDR1 SGHKS and CDR2 YYEKEE (reference sequence). This CDR3 reads CASSGTGTSGEQYF. The CDR3 bases are TGTGCCAGCAGCGGGACAGGGACTTCCGGGGAGCAGTACTTC. The full variable domain, with the rest looked up from reference TRBV5-5 and TRBJ2-7, is DAGVTQSPTHLIKTRGQQVTLRCSPISGHKSVSWYQQVLGQGPQFIFQYYEKEERGRGNFPDRFSARQFPNYSSELNVNALLLGDSALYLCASSGTGTSGEQYFGPGTRLTVT.

V is TRBV4-2 and J is TRBJ1-2; D gene ambiguous. This CDR3 region has 13 residues. CDR1 is LGHNA and CDR2 is YNFKEQ in the germline V gene. V was clipped by 1 base and J by 8 bases, with 11 bases between them. The CDR3 protein is CASSQVQEEGYTF. The DNA of the CDR3 is TGTGCCAGCAGCCAAGTCCAGGAAGAGGGCTACACCTTC.

The chain combines TRBV6-5 with TRBJ2-7; 12 bases map to TRBD2. V shed 1 base, J shed 7 bases, and the junction held 5 bases outside the gene matches. Germline CDR1 is MNHEY and CDR2 is SVGAGI. The CDR3 contains 15 residues. The CDR3 coding sequence is TGTGCCAGCAGTTACTTTTCTAGCGGGGGGGTTGAGCAGTACTTC. Residues: CASSYFSSGGVEQYF.

This clone was seen a few times. The chain recombines TRBV6-6 with TRBJ2-7, with 11 bases fitting TRBD1. The germline V gene encodes CDR1 MNHNY and CDR2 SVGAGI (reference sequence). The junction had 2 bases not matched to a gene; V was cut back by 6 bases and J by 1 base. This CDR3 spans 14 amino acids. In nucleotides, the CDR3 is TGTGCCAGCAGGGGACAGGGGGTTTCCTACGAGCAGTACTTC. Translation gives CASRGQGVSYEQYF.

The V call is TRBV19, the J call TRBJ1-5, with D tentatively TRBD1 (5 bases). Per the germline V gene, CDR1 is LNHDA and CDR2 is SQIVND (reference sequence). Trimming took off 1 base at V and 4 bases at J, with 8 bases between the two ends. The CDR3 contains 14 residues. The DNA of the CDR3 is TGTGCCAGTAGTATAGTGACAGTTAATCAGCCCCAGCATTTT. Its protein is CASSIVTVNQPQHF.

The V gene is TRBV27, the J gene TRBJ1-2; 12 bases are a match to TRBD1. The CDR3 length is 14 residues. In germline, CDR1 is MNHEY, CDR2 SMNVEV (reference sequence). With 3 bases clipped from V and 8 bases from J, the junction kept 4 bases outside the gene matches. CDR3 bases: TGTGCCAGCAGTTTGCGGGGACAGGGGGCAGGCTACACCTTC. It yields the protein CASSLRGQGAGYTF.

The chain employs TRBV28 and TRBJ1-4, with D perhaps matching TRBD1 (5 bases). Germline values: CDR1 MDHEN, CDR2 SYDVKM. CDR3 size: 14 residues. V lost 5 bases to trimming and J lost 7 bases, with 14 bases between them. CDR3 nucleotides: TGTGCCAGCAGTCCTCGAGGGGAGGGTGAAAAACTGTTTTTT. It yields the protein CASSPRGEGEKLFF.

V and J are TRBV21-1 and TRBJ1-5; the D segment call TRBD1 is taken from the table without a DNA check. TRBV21-1 is shown as a pseudogene. The CDR3 contains 19 residues. The CDR3 DNA follows: TGTGCCAGCAGCCTACGCTTCCTCCGGGACAGGGCTTCGAATCAGCCCCAGCATTTT. Translated: CASSLRFLRDRASNQPQHF.

The chain uses TRBV27 and TRBJ2-7, with 11 positions matching TRBD1. The V segment lost 6 bases and the J segment 0 bases; nucleotides outside the gene matches: 4. The CDR3 sequence is 15 residues long. Looked up from germline, CDR1 is MNHEY and CDR2 is SMNVEV (reference sequence). As DNA, the CDR3 is TGTGCCAGCAGCTCCGGGACAGGGGGCTCCTACGAGCAGTACTTC. Its translation: CASSSGTGGSYEQYF.

V and J are TRBV7-2 and TRBJ2-7; 9 nucleotides align to TRBD2. The ends lost 1 base at V and 2 bases at J; junction bases unmatched: 3. The CDR3 is made up of 15 amino acids. In germline, CDR1 is SGHTA, CDR2 FQGNSA. CDR3 residues: CASSLVAGGTYEQYF. The CDR3 nucleotides are TGTGCCAGCAGCTTAGTGGCGGGGGGGACCTACGAGCAGTACTTC.

The rearrangement links TRBV5-1 to TRBJ2-4; the D gene is possibly TRBD2 (6 bases). V lost 0 bases, J lost 5 bases, and 15 bases lay in between. CDR3 length equals 16 residues. Looked up from germline, CDR1 is SGHRS and CDR2 is YFSETQ. In DNA, the CDR3 is TGCGCCAGCAGCTTGGTTCCGGGAGAGGGCGAAAACATTCAGTACTTC. As protein: CASSLVPGEGENIQYF. The variable domain in full, with the rest retrieved from reference TRBV5-1 and TRBJ2-4, is KAGVTQTPRYLIKTRGQQVTLSCSPISGHRSVSWYQQTPGQGLQFLFEYFSETQRNKGNFPGRFSGRQFSNSRSEMNVSTLELGDSALYLCASSLVPGEGENIQYFGAGTRLSVL.

V is TRBV19 and J is TRBJ2-3; 9 positions agree with TRBD2. Looked up from germline, CDR1 is LNHDA and CDR2 is SQIVND (reference sequence). CDR3 length: 17 amino acids. Losses at the gene ends were 1 base for V and 2 bases for J; bases not matched to a gene: 7. CDR3 nucleotides: TGTGCCAGTAGTATAGGCTACAGCGGGAGGTACACAGATACGCAGTATTTT. It yields the protein CASSIGYSGRYTDTQYF.

The chain has TRBV28 and TRBJ1-5, with D tentatively TRBD1 (6 bases). The CDR3 extends over 23 amino acids. Trimming removed 6 bases at V and 0 bases at J, with 36 bases between. CDR1 and CDR2 from the germline V gene are MDHEN and SYDVKM. The CDR3 DNA is TGTGCCAGCAGCCAAAGTGGGACACACGTATCCACAAAACTCGGTTATAGCAATCAGCCCCAGCATTTT. Amino acid sequence: CASSQSGTHVSTKLGYSNQPQHF.

The chain is built from TRBV18 and TRBJ1-6; a weak D match, TRBD1 (5 bases). The CDR3 length is 15 residues. Germline V lookup: CDR1 KGHSH, CDR2 LQKENI. The V and J ends lost 2 bases and 7 bases respectively, with 12 bases between them. CDR3 nucleotides: TGTGCCAGCTCACCAAGCCAGGGAAGGAATTCACCCCTCCACTTT. Encoded protein: CASSPSQGRNSPLHF.

The rearrangement joins TRBV5-1 to TRBJ1-2; tentatively, D is TRBD1 (5 bases). Per the germline V gene, CDR1 is SGHRS and CDR2 is YFSETQ. V was clipped by 4 bases and J by 8 bases, with 21 bases between them. CDR3 length: 15 residues. The CDR3 DNA follows: TGCGCCAGCAGCCCCCCGGGAGTGGGGCCTGGGGGCTACACCTTC. Encoded protein: CASSPPGVGPGGYTF.

The chain joins TRBV27 to TRBJ1-3, with D hard to call. The germline gives CDR1 MNHEY, CDR2 SMNVEV (reference sequence). The CDR3 extends over 16 amino acids. The V gene lost 4 bases and the J gene lost 2 bases, with 15 bases spanning the gap. In DNA form, the CDR3 reads TGTGCCAGCAGTTATCGACGGCCTGAGGCTGGAAACACCATATATTTT. Its protein is CASSYRRPEAGNTIYF.

This chain connects TRBV2 to TRBJ2-4; 8 bases are a match to TRBD1. CDR1 and CDR2 (germline): SNHLY, FYNNEI. This CDR3 has 14 residues. V lost 1 base and J lost 11; bases outside the gene matches: 7. The chain's CDR3 is CASSEGTGKGVQYF. In DNA form, the CDR3 reads TGTGCCAGCAGTGAAGGGACAGGGAAAGGCGTTCAGTACTTC.

CDR3 loop: CASSRQGNTGELFF. The CDR3, as DNA: TGTGCCAGCAGTCGACAGGGTAACACCGGGGAGCTGTTTTTT. This chain connects TRBV6-5 to TRBJ2-2; 7 nucleotides line up with TRBD1. CDR3 length: 14 residues. Germline loops: CDR1 MNHEY, CDR2 SVGAGI. The J segment lost 2 bases and the V segment lost 5 bases, leaving 2 bases of the junction unmatched.

This clone was detected once. The chain links TRBV27 to TRBJ2-7; a possible D gene is TRBD2 (7 bases). CDR1 and CDR2 (germline): MNHEY, SMNVEV (reference sequence). The CDR3 length is 14 residues. Trimming removed 5 bases at V and 7 bases at J, with 18 bases between. This chain's CDR3 is CASSVGGGSREQYF. In DNA form, the CDR3 reads TGTGCCAGCAGTGTAGGGGGGGGATCTCGGGAGCAGTACTTC.

The J gene is TRBJ1-2, the V gene TRBV4-1; 8 positions agree with TRBD1. This CDR3 contains 15 residues. The germline CDR1 and CDR2 sequences are MGHRA and YSYEKL. Unmatched junction bases numbered 9, after V lost 1 base and J lost 8 bases. CDR3 in amino acids: CASSQARTGPRGYTF. For the CDR3, the DNA is TGCGCCAGCAGCCAAGCCCGGACAGGGCCGAGAGGCTACACCTTC.